What follows are 14 T cell receptor beta chains derived from one specimen sequenced in a study of post-analysis software for immune sequencing data. Their antigens remain unidentified. Whole-study findings and limits: Controls had lower frequencies than patients of about 5 TRBV segments, which included TRBV5-6, TRBV5-1 and TRBV20-1.

Unique molecular identifiers were built into the TCR beta cDNA libraries. TCRdb redid the calling of the PCR reads with MiXCR, one entry per CDR3 protein. Counted here are roughly 800,000 distinct CDR3 sequences, 46% occurring once; the ten biggest clones make up approximately 5%. The sample comprised blood. Receptor source: a girl aged 5-17 years with multiple sclerosis.

The chain employs TRBV12-3 or TRBV12-4 and TRBJ2-7; tentatively, D is TRBD1 (5 bases). CDR3 length: 14 amino acids. Trimming removed 4 bases from V and 2 bases from J, with 12 bases in between. The CDR3 sequence: CASSSSTVTYEQYF. CDR3 nucleotide sequence: TGTGCCAGCAGTTCCTCGACAGTGACCTACGAGCAGTACTTC.

The chain recombines TRBV7-9 with TRBJ1-2; no reliable D call. This CDR3 has 16 residues. CDR1 SEHNR and CDR2 FQNEAQ come from the germline V gene (reference sequence). V was clipped by 2 bases and J by 4 bases, with 17 bases between them. CDR3 protein: CASSLQDRPPFYGYTF. In DNA, the CDR3 is TGTGCCAGCAGCTTACAGGACCGGCCACCCTTCTATGGCTACACCTTC.

The genes are TRBV20-1 and TRBJ1-5; the match to TRBD1 covers 7 bases. CDR3 length: 17 amino acids. Unmatched junction bases numbered 13, after V lost 4 bases and J lost 1 base. Germline V CDR1 and CDR2: DFQATT, SNEGSKA (reference sequence). CDR3 sequence (DNA): TGCAGTGCTACGGGATGGACAGGCCAGGGGAGCAATCAGCCCCAGCATTTT. Translating it yields CSATGWTGQGSNQPQHF.

The CDR3 loop is CATSRELRRDEQFF. For the CDR3, the DNA is TGTGCCACCAGCAGAGAGCTCCGGAGGGATGAGCAGTTCTTC. The chain is built from TRBV15 and TRBJ2-1; D possibly corresponds to TRBD2 (6 bases). Germline CDR1 is LNHNV and CDR2 is YYDKDF (reference sequence). The V gene lost 0 bases and the J gene lost 8 bases, with 11 bases spanning the gap. The CDR3 totals 14 residues.

The chain recombines TRBV9 with TRBJ2-1, with D possibly matching TRBD2 (6 bases). The germline V and J ends were trimmed by 5 bases and 0 bases, with 15 bases remaining between them. The germline V gene encodes CDR1 SGDLS and CDR2 YYNGEE. The length of the CDR3 is 16 residues. The CDR3 sequence is CASRQIAASSYNEQFF. CDR3 in DNA: TGTGCCAGCAGACAAATAGCGGCTAGCTCCTACAATGAGCAGTTCTTC.

This clonotype was picked up a small number of times. The V gene is TRBV7-2, the J gene TRBJ2-1; no reliable D call. V was clipped by 1 base and J by 9 bases, with 13 bases between them. Germline CDR1 SGHTA, CDR2 FQGNSA. The CDR3 loop spans 14 amino acids. CDR3 bases: TGTGCCAGCAGCTTAGGTCCGGATGGGGTTGAGCAGTTCTTC. Residues: CASSLGPDGVEQFF.

In DNA, the CDR3 is TGTGCCAGCGGATCACAAGAGGGGGATACGCAGTATTTT. Amino acids: CASGSQEGDTQYF. The chain couples TRBV25-1 to TRBJ2-3, with D possibly being TRBD1 or TRBD2 (5 bases each). Germline V gene lookup returns CDR1 MGHDK and CDR2 SYGVNS. The CDR3 totals 13 residues. V lost 8 bases, J lost 6 bases, and 15 bases lay in between.

This chain links TRBV7-9 with TRBJ1-2; D unclear. CDR1 and CDR2 from the germline V gene are SEHNR and FQNEAQ (reference sequence). The CDR3 spans 13 residues. V was pared by 7 bases and J by 0 bases, with 9 bases between. The CDR3 loop is CASTDKANYGYTF. The CDR3 DNA sequence: TGTGCCAGCACGGATAAAGCTAACTATGGCTACACCTTC.

This chain connects TRBV29-1 to TRBJ1-1; D ambiguous. CDR1 SQVTM and CDR2 ANQGSEA come from the germline V gene. The germline V and J ends were trimmed by 4 bases and 1 base, with 7 bases remaining between them. The CDR3 has 12 amino acids. The DNA for the CDR3 is TGCAGCGTTGCGCGGCAGAACACTGAAGCTTTCTTT. Its protein product is CSVARQNTEAFF.

This clonotype has more than one count but fewer than ten. The CDR3 is CASSQTGGGDEQYF. The CDR3 DNA follows: TGTGCCAGTAGTCAGACAGGGGGAGGCGACGAGCAGTACTTC. The genes are TRBV19 and TRBJ2-7; 9 bases line up with TRBD1. Germline CDR1 LNHDA, CDR2 SQIVND (reference sequence). The CDR3 extends over 14 amino acids. V shed 5 bases and J 5 bases; nucleotides not matched to a gene: 7. Looking up the rest from reference TRBV19 and TRBJ2-7 gives the full variable domain: DGGITQSPKYLFRKEGQNVTLSCEQNLNHDAMYWYRQDPGQGLRLIYYSQIVNDFQKGDIAEGYSVSREKKESFPLTVTSAQKNPTAFYLCASSQTGGGDEQYFGPGTRLTVT.

The V gene is TRBV30, the J gene TRBJ2-3; D gene ambiguous. Looked up from germline, CDR1 is GTSNPN and CDR2 is SVGIG (reference sequence). The CDR3 extends over 12 amino acids. V dropped 1 base and J dropped 1 base, with 3 bases sitting between them. CDR3 residues: CAWSGGTDTQYF. The CDR3 DNA reads as TGTGCCTGGAGTGGGGGCACAGATACGCAGTATTTT.

This chain links TRBV7-2 with TRBJ2-1; 8 bases align to TRBD2. Germline loops: CDR1 SGHTA, CDR2 FQGNSA. This CDR3 has 16 amino acids. Trimming took 1 base from V and 10 from J; bases not matched to a gene: 12. The CDR3: CASSLGEAGGRSEQFF. CDR3 in DNA: TGTGCCAGCAGCTTAGGGGAGGCGGGAGGCCGCTCCGAGCAGTTCTTC.

V gene TRBV7-9 combines with J gene TRBJ2-3; 9 bases line up with TRBD2. This CDR3 is 14 amino acids long. The V gene's germline CDR1 is SEHNR and CDR2 FQNEAQ (reference sequence). V lost 10 bases to trimming and J lost 9 bases; unmatched junction nucleotides: 14. The DNA for the CDR3 is TGTGCCACGACGGGACTAGCAGATGGGAAGACGCAGTATTTT. It specifies CATTGLADGKTQYF.

The chain carries TRBV6-5 and TRBJ2-7; D gene uncertain. Trimming stripped 5 bases from V and 0 bases from J, with 14 bases between. This CDR3 spans 15 amino acids. The germline gives CDR1 MNHEY, CDR2 SVGAGI. The CDR3 reads CASSPTTFNSYEQYF. The DNA for the CDR3 is TGTGCCAGCAGTCCGACAACGTTTAACTCCTACGAGCAGTACTTC.